One and the same sample provided the 11 T cell receptor beta chains below, sequenced in a study of T cells in Graves' hyperthyroidism and ophthalmopathy. TCR beta CDR3 region amplification was performed from RNA transcripts. An initial round of RT-PCR targeting the TCR CDR3 relied on the HTBI primer set. Each CDR3 protein gets one entry after TCRdb re-called the multiplex PCR reads with MiXCR. The data show over 650,000 distinct CDR3 sequences, about 45% seen once. Sequenced sample: peripheral blood or thyroid tissue (not recorded which). The receptors were sampled from an adult man with Graves' disease, either hyperthyroidism or ophthalmopathy (not recorded which).

The chain joins TRBV7-9 to TRBJ2-7; the match to TRBD1 covers 8 bases. This CDR3 comprises 16 residues. J gave up 2 bases and V 0 bases, and 6 bases lay outside the gene matches. Germline CDR1 reads SEHNR; CDR2 reads FQNEAQ (reference sequence). The CDR3 loop reads CASSLAFDRGAYEQYF. For the CDR3, the DNA is TGTGCCAGCAGCTTAGCTTTCGACAGGGGAGCCTACGAGCAGTACTTC.

The genes are TRBV15 and TRBJ2-5, with TRBD1 matching over 9 bases. Germline CDR1 LNHNV, CDR2 YYDKDF (reference sequence). The V segment lost 5 bases and the J segment 5 bases; nucleotides outside the gene matches: 9. This CDR3 spans 15 amino acids. This CDR3 reads CATSLKPTGGETQYF. Written as DNA, the CDR3 is TGTGCCACCAGCTTGAAGCCGACAGGGGGGGAGACCCAGTACTTC.

The chain carries TRBV12-3 or TRBV12-4 and TRBJ1-1, with D maybe TRBD1 (6 bases). V dropped 6 bases and J dropped 4 bases, with 21 bases sitting between them. This CDR3 has 16 residues. As DNA, the CDR3 is TGTGCCAGCAGAATCACCCTGGGGGGGCTGGGCACTGAAGCTTTCTTT. Encoded protein: CASRITLGGLGTEAFF.

The chain combines TRBV6-5 with TRBJ1-4, with TRBD1 matching over 7 bases. Germline values: CDR1 MNHEY, CDR2 SVGAGI. The CDR3 loop spans 15 amino acids. With 6 bases clipped from V and 8 bases from J, the junction kept 12 bases outside the gene matches. The CDR3 loop reads CASRSNQGGSEKLFF. The CDR3, as DNA: TGTGCCAGCAGATCCAATCAGGGGGGTAGCGAAAAACTGTTTTTT.

The J gene is TRBJ2-5, the V gene TRBV7-2, with 13 nucleotides matching TRBD2. The germline gives CDR1 SGHTA, CDR2 FQGNSA. This CDR3 has 16 amino acids. The V and J ends lost 5 bases and 2 bases, in that order; junction bases with no gene match: 5. CDR3 in amino acids: CASSPLGLAGQETQYF. The CDR3 bases are TGTGCCAGCAGCCCTTTGGGACTAGCGGGACAAGAGACCCAGTACTTC.

This clonotype showed up just a few times. The chain employs TRBV2 and TRBJ1-5; TRBD1 might be the D (5 bases). This CDR3 is built from 17 residues. V shed 5 bases and J shed 0 bases, with 17 bases lying between them. Germline loops: CDR1 SNHLY, CDR2 FYNNEI. The CDR3 DNA reads TGTGCCAGCAGTTTTGGAGGGACGGTCTATAGCAATCAGCCCCAGCATTTT. This encodes CASSFGGTVYSNQPQHF. The variable domain in full, completed from reference TRBV2 and TRBJ1-5, reads EPEVTQTPSHQVTQMGQEVILRCVPISNHLYFYWYRQILGQKVEFLVSFYNNEISEKSEIFDDQFSVERPDGSNFTLKIRSTKLEDSAMYFCASSFGGTVYSNQPQHFGDGTRLSIL.

V and J are TRBV9 and TRBJ2-5; weak D call: TRBD2 (6 bases). Germline V gene data show CDR1 as SGDLS and CDR2 as YYNGEE. The CDR3 is made up of 15 amino acids. Trimming left V 2 bases short and J 5 bases short, with 16 bases between. In DNA, the CDR3 is TGTGCCAGCAGCGTGGGACGGGGGTTACTGGAGACCCAGTACTTC. This encodes CASSVGRGLLETQYF.

At least ten counts were recorded for this clonotype. This chain links TRBV24-1 with TRBJ1-2; weak D call: TRBD1 (5 bases). Germline values: CDR1 KGHDR, CDR2 SFDVKD. The CDR3 extends over 16 amino acids. V was cut by 3 bases and J by 0 bases, with 13 bases left in between. The CDR3 coding sequence is TGTGCCACCAGTGATGGGGCGCACACCACTAACTATGGCTACACCTTC. Protein sequence: CATSDGAHTTNYGYTF.

CDR3 bases: TGTGCCAGCAGCTCTATTTCGTGGGGCCAAGAGACCCAGTACTTC. This codes for CASSSISWGQETQYF. The V call is TRBV7-8, the J call TRBJ2-5; unclear D gene. Germline values: CDR1 SGHVS, CDR2 FQNEAQ. CDR3 length: 15 amino acids. Trimming pared 4 bases from V and 1 base from J, leaving 13 bases between.

The rearrangement links TRBV10-2 to TRBJ1-4; tentatively, D is TRBD1 (5 bases). V dropped 2 bases and J dropped 14 bases, with 18 bases sitting between them. Per germline, CDR1 WSHSY and CDR2 SAAADI. The CDR3 has 14 residues. CDR3 sequence (DNA): TGCGCCAGCAGTGAGGCAGGTGTGAGGGGCGGTCTGTTTTTT. It yields the protein CASSEAGVRGGLFF.

This clonotype was found a few times. This chain uses TRBV20-1 with TRBJ1-2; D gene unclear. The CDR3 covers 13 residues. Trimming pared 1 base from V and 6 bases from J, leaving 12 bases between. The germline CDR1 and CDR2 sequences are DFQATT and SNEGSKA (reference sequence). The CDR3 nucleotides are TGCAGTGCTAGAGTCCGAGGACTCGATGGCTACACCTTC. It is translated as CSARVRGLDGYTF.